Below are 21 T cell receptor beta chains sequenced from a single sample in a study of early T cells in non-severe SARS-CoV-2 infection. TCRdb re-called the 5' RACE reads with MiXCR, one entry per CDR3 protein. The repertoire holds under 65,000 distinct CDR3 sequences, with 9.5% to 15% as singletons. The source material was whole blood. The receptors originated from an adult who was a healthcare worker with PCR-confirmed SARS-CoV-2 infection or an uninfected control (not recorded which).

This clonotype came up many times. This chain joins TRBV7-2 and TRBJ2-6, with D unclear. V lost 5 bases and J 2 bases, leaving 7 bases between the germline ends. The CDR3 is 14 amino acids. Germline-derived CDR1 and CDR2 are SGHTA and FQGNSA. The CDR3 bases are TGTGCCAGCAGCAACAAAGCTGGGGCCAACGTCCTGACTTTC. Amino acids: CASSNKAGANVLTF.

This clonotype appeared many times. J is TRBJ2-1 and V is TRBV12-3 or TRBV12-4, with unresolved D. The length of the CDR3 is 13 residues. V shed 2 bases and J shed 8 bases, with 10 bases lying between them. CDR3 coding DNA: TGTGCCAGCAGTTTATCTCCCCTCGATGAGCAGTTCTTC. This translates into CASSLSPLDEQFF.

The chain links TRBV2 to TRBJ2-7; D is ambiguous. CDR1 SNHLY and CDR2 FYNNEI come from the germline V gene. The CDR3 length is 11 residues. V lost 2 bases and J 4 bases, leaving 3 bases between the germline ends. The CDR3 sequence is CASSEWYEQYF. Written as DNA, the CDR3 is TGTGCCAGCAGTGAATGGTACGAGCAGTACTTC.

This clonotype was picked up many times. J is TRBJ2-3 and V is TRBV27; 7 bases are shared with TRBD1. V lost 4 bases to trimming and J lost 3 bases; unmatched junction nucleotides: 7. This CDR3 spans 15 amino acids. Germline-derived CDR1 and CDR2 are MNHEY and SMNVEV (reference sequence). Written as DNA, the CDR3 is TGTGCCAGCAGTTCGACAGGGTGGGGGACAGATACGCAGTATTTT. This gives the protein CASSSTGWGTDTQYF.

The V gene is TRBV29-1, the J gene TRBJ2-3, with TRBD1 identical over 7 bases. The CDR3 contains 13 residues. Per germline, CDR1 SQVTM and CDR2 ANQGSEA. V shed 6 bases and J 0 bases; nucleotides not matched to a gene: 3. CDR3 sequence (DNA): TGCAGCGTGGAACAGGGGAGCACAGATACGCAGTATTTT. Its translation is CSVEQGSTDTQYF.

As to this clonotype: One base away lies a much larger clone, so this may be a sequencing read error. This rearrangement joins TRBV10-2 to TRBJ2-1; 8 nucleotides align to TRBD1. The CDR3 runs to 13 residues. CDR1 and CDR2 from the germline V gene are WSHSY and SAAADI. The CDR3 nucleotides read TGCGCCAGCAGGGACAGGGTGTGGAATGAGCAGTGCTTC. It encodes CASRDRVWNEQCF.

This clonotype was seen only a few times. This rearrangement joins TRBV6-2 or TRBV6-3 to TRBJ2-2; D ambiguous. The CDR3 has 11 residues. Between the trimmed V and J ends, which lost 6 bases and 6 bases, there was a span of 5 bases. Germline-derived CDR1 and CDR2 are MNHEY and SVGEGT. The chain's CDR3 is CASRTAGELFF. Here the CDR3 DNA reads TGTGCCAGCAGGACGGCCGGGGAGCTGTTTTTT.

Only a few counts were recorded for this clonotype. The J gene is TRBJ2-4, the V gene TRBV29-1; 12 bases are shared with TRBD2. The trim removed 5 bases at V and 8 bases at J, leaving 7 bases unmatched. CDR3 length equals 14 residues. Germline CDR1 SQVTM, CDR2 ANQGSEA. The CDR3 DNA sequence: TGCAGCGTTTACGGACTAGCGGGAAGGGACATTCAGTACTTC. Translation gives CSVYGLAGRDIQYF. Looking up the rest from reference TRBV29-1 and TRBJ2-4 gives the full variable domain: SAVISQKPSRDICQRGTSLTIQCQVDSQVTMMFWYRQQPGQSLTLIATANQGSEATYESGFVIDKFPISRPNLTFSTLTVSNMSPEDSSIYLCSVYGLAGRDIQYFGAGTRLSVL.

The sample holds many counts of this clonotype. The chain employs TRBV3-1 and TRBJ2-3; TRBD2 might be the D (5 bases). Germline assignment: CDR1 LGHDT and CDR2 YNNKEL (reference sequence). V gave up 2 bases and J gave up 1 base, with 10 bases separating them. CDR3 length: 15 amino acids. The CDR3 DNA reads TGTGCCAGCAGCCAAACGGGAAGGGGCACAGATACGCAGTATTTT. Protein sequence: CASSQTGRGTDTQYF.

In its sample, this clonotype was seen a few times. CDR3 bases: TGCAGCGTTGAGGGGACCGGGATAAATGAGCAGTTCTTC. Translating gives CSVEGTGINEQFF. The V gene is TRBV29-1, the J gene TRBJ2-1; D may be TRBD1 or TRBD2 (5 bases each). V lost 3 bases and J lost 7, with 13 bases in between. CDR3 length equals 13 residues. From germline, CDR1 is SQVTM and CDR2 ANQGSEA.

A few counts support this clonotype. This chain connects TRBV20-1 to TRBJ1-4; possibly TRBD1 for D (5 bases). CDR3 length equals 14 residues. The germline gives CDR1 DFQATT, CDR2 SNEGSKA (reference sequence). Deletions cut 0 bases from V and 5 bases from J, with 10 bases between. The DNA of the CDR3 is TGCAGTGCTAGAGATACGGGGGGAAATGAAAAACTGTTTTTT. Protein product: CSARDTGGNEKLFF.

This clonotype occurred many times. The gene calls are TRBV6-1 and TRBJ2-7; 7 nucleotides align to TRBD2. V gave up 0 bases and J gave up 5 bases; unmatched junction bases: 4. CDR1 and CDR2 (germline): MNHNS, SASEGT. The CDR3 covers 14 residues. CDR3 loop: CASSEAGGRNEQYF. The CDR3, as DNA: TGTGCCAGCAGTGAAGCGGGAGGGCGTAACGAGCAGTACTTC.

This sequence joins TRBV20-1 and TRBJ1-2; perhaps TRBD1 as D (6 bases). The CDR3 runs 12 residues. V lost 4 bases, J lost 8 bases, and 14 bases lay in between. The germline V gene encodes CDR1 DFQATT and CDR2 SNEGSKA (reference sequence). The CDR3 region has the DNA TGCAGTGCTAAGGGACAAGGCCCGGGCTACACCTTC. It is translated as CSAKGQGPGYTF.

This clonotype appeared many times. The chain is built from TRBV6-5 and TRBJ1-1; D is undetermined. CDR1 is MNHEY, CDR2 SVGAGI, per germline. The V gene lost 10 bases and the J gene lost 0 bases, with 33 bases spanning the gap. This CDR3 is built from 20 residues. CDR3 DNA sequence: TGTGCCATGAATCCGGGCTTAAGAAGCGAATTTCAGCAAATGAACACTGAAGCTTTCTTT. This encodes CAMNPGLRSEFQQMNTEAFF.

This clonotype has only a few counts. The chain has TRBV6-6 and TRBJ1-1, with 10 bases aligning to TRBD1. This CDR3 is 15 amino acids long. CDR1 is MNHNY, CDR2 SVGAGI, per germline (reference sequence). Trimming cost V 6 bases and J 3 bases; bases outside gene matches: 7. This chain's CDR3 is CASRTGDRGDTEAFF. DNA of the CDR3: TGTGCCAGCAGGACCGGGGACAGGGGTGACACTGAAGCTTTCTTT.

Comment on this clonotype: The germline gene is not matched at one end of the junction; a read error may be the cause. The chain combines TRBV18 with TRBJ2-7; D assignment may be TRBD1 or TRBD2 (5 bases each). The germline CDR1 and CDR2 sequences are KGHSH and LQKENI. The CDR3 runs to 15 residues. The CDR3 sequence is CASSPPGRKDYEQYF. CDR3 sequence (DNA): TGTGCCAGCTCGCCCCCGGGACGGAAAGATTACGAGCAGTATTTC. Filled out from reference TRBV18 and TRBJ2-7, the complete variable domain reads NAGVMQNPRHLVRRRGQEARLRCSPMKGHSHVYWYRQLPEEGLKFMVYLQKENIIDESGMPKERFSAEFPKEGPSILRIQQVVRGDSAAYFCASSPPGRKDYEQYFGPGTRLTVT.

This clonotype was seen more than once but under ten times. V gene TRBV28 combines with J gene TRBJ2-1; 11 nucleotides line up with TRBD2. CDR1 MDHEN and CDR2 SYDVKM come from the germline V gene. This CDR3 comprises 15 residues. V trimming: 7 bases; J trimming: 3 bases; junction bases outside the gene matches: 5. The CDR3 loop reads CASIEGLADYNEQFF. The CDR3, as DNA: TGTGCCAGCATAGAGGGACTAGCGGACTACAATGAGCAGTTCTTC.

This clonotype was found many times. The V and J genes are TRBV29-1 and TRBJ2-7; 16 bases align to TRBD2. The CDR3 sequence is 15 residues long. Per the germline V gene, CDR1 is SQVTM and CDR2 is ANQGSEA. The trim removed 4 bases at V and 3 bases at J, leaving 3 bases unmatched. The CDR3 sequence: CSVVGTSGRDYEQYF. In DNA, the CDR3 is TGCAGCGTTGTCGGGACTAGCGGGAGGGACTACGAGCAGTACTTC.

The table lists this clonotype with many counts. J is TRBJ1-1 and V is TRBV6-5; D is unclear. CDR1 and CDR2 (germline): MNHEY, SVGAGI. The V end was cut by 5 bases, the J end by 4 bases, with 17 bases between. The CDR3 extends over 15 amino acids. The CDR3 bases are TGTGCCAGCAGTCCCCCTGCCGGGTCGGGCACTGAAGCTTTCTTT. It encodes CASSPPAGSGTEAFF.

The J gene is TRBJ2-7, the V gene TRBV4-1, with 8 bases fitting TRBD2. The trim removed 8 bases at V and 4 bases at J, leaving 19 bases unmatched. Germline V lookup: CDR1 MGHRA, CDR2 YSYEKL. The CDR3 extends over 17 amino acids. CDR3 sequence: CASAARLVAGIGYEQYF. CDR3 nucleotides: TGCGCCAGCGCCGCTCGATTGGTAGCGGGGATAGGGTACGAGCAGTACTTC.

This clonotype has at least ten counts. The chain uses TRBV5-1 and TRBJ1-6; no clear D. CDR1 is SGHRS and CDR2 is YFSETQ in the germline V gene. Trimming stripped 4 bases from V and 7 bases from J, with 12 bases between. This CDR3 has 14 residues. CDR3 in amino acids: CASSDPEGNSPLHF. The CDR3 DNA follows: TGCGCCAGCAGCGACCCGGAGGGAAATTCACCCCTCCACTTT.